These T cell receptor beta chains were read from a single sample in a study of blood T cell repertoires in COVID-19. The assay was immunoSEQ multiplex PCR, and TCRdb's table has in-frame clones only and misses some. The data show approximately 220,000 clones, less than 85% seen once. Sequencing was performed on PBMCs or T cells enriched from blood (not recorded which). Source of these receptors: a middle-aged man who had recovered from COVID-19. The CDR3 runs from the conserved cysteine through the conserved F or W. The order of the fields is CDR3 protein, CDR3 DNA, J gene, V gene, D gene, clone size. The D gene is left open where the match is weak. The size entry is marked missing in some rows and otherwise reads once, few, many or a size class.

cdr3_aa: CASSQFAWHEQYF
cdr3_nt: TGTGCCAGCAGTCAATTCGCATGGCACGAGCAGTACTTC
j_call: TRBJ2-7
v_call: TRBV27
d_call: -
clone_size: -

cdr3_aa: CASEEGRRTEAFF
cdr3_nt: TGTGCCAGTGAGGAGGGGCGAAGGACTGAAGCTTTCTTT
j_call: TRBJ1-1
v_call: TRBV19
d_call: -
clone_size: -

cdr3_aa: CASSLGQTNTEAFF
cdr3_nt: TGTGCCAGCAGCTTGGGGCAGACAAACACTGAAGCTTTCTTT
j_call: TRBJ1-1
v_call: TRBV5-4
d_call: -
clone_size: -

cdr3_aa: CATSRQRRGGNTIYF
cdr3_nt: TGTGCCACCAGCAGGCAAAGGAGGGGAGGAAACACCATATATTTT
j_call: TRBJ1-3
v_call: TRBV15
d_call: -
clone_size: -

cdr3_aa: CASSNRDRGPYEQYF
cdr3_nt: TGTGCCAGCAGCAACCGGGACAGGGGGCCCTACGAGCAGTACTTC
j_call: TRBJ2-7
v_call: TRBV21-1
d_call: -
clone_size: few

cdr3_aa: CASSYHRGYEQYF
cdr3_nt: TGTGCCAGCAGCTATCACAGGGGATACGAGCAGTACTTC
j_call: TRBJ2-7
v_call: TRBV21-1
d_call: -
clone_size: -

cdr3_aa: CASSFKRSPYEQYF
cdr3_nt: TGTGCCAGCAGTTTTAAGCGAAGCCCGTACGAGCAGTACTTC
j_call: TRBJ2-7
v_call: TRBV28
d_call: -
clone_size: -

cdr3_aa: CASSLGGQGKDTQYF
cdr3_nt: TGTGCCAGCAGCTTAGGGGGACAGGGAAAAGATACGCAGTATTTT
j_call: TRBJ2-3
v_call: TRBV7-2
d_call: TRBD1
clone_size: -

cdr3_aa: CASSTKTRTSGTYNEQFF
cdr3_nt: TGTGCCAGCAGCACAAAAACAAGGACTAGCGGGACCTACAATGAGCAGTTCTTC
j_call: TRBJ2-1
v_call: TRBV7-2
d_call: TRBD2
clone_size: -

cdr3_aa: CSASAFSGNTIYF
cdr3_nt: TGCAGTGCTAGTGCCTTCTCTGGAAACACCATATATTTT
j_call: TRBJ1-3
v_call: TRBV20-1
d_call: -
clone_size: -

cdr3_aa: CASSPRPSSYNSPLHF
cdr3_nt: TGTGCCAGCAGCCCTAGGCCCAGCTCCTATAATTCACCCCTCCACTTT
j_call: TRBJ1-6
v_call: TRBV7-2
d_call: -
clone_size: once

cdr3_aa: CASSLIAVGTDTQYF
cdr3_nt: TGTGCCAGCAGCTTAATAGCGGTGGGCACAGATACGCAGTATTTT
j_call: TRBJ2-3
v_call: TRBV7-3
d_call: -
clone_size: -

cdr3_aa: CASSDQGQTQYF
cdr3_nt: TGTGCCAGCAGTGACCAGGGGCAAACCCAGTACTTC
j_call: TRBJ2-5
v_call: TRBV2
d_call: -
clone_size: -

cdr3_aa: CATTQGAGYNEQFF
cdr3_nt: TGTGCCACTACCCAGGGGGCGGGGTACAATGAGCAGTTCTTC
j_call: TRBJ2-1
v_call: TRBV7-8
d_call: TRBD1
clone_size: -

cdr3_aa: CASSLYRNTEAFF
cdr3_nt: TGTGCCAGCAGTTTATACAGGAACACTGAAGCTTTCTTT
j_call: TRBJ1-1
v_call: TRBV12-3/TRBV12-4
d_call: -
clone_size: -

cdr3_aa: CASSRQGASTEAFF
cdr3_nt: TGTGCCAGCAGCCGACAGGGGGCCAGCACTGAAGCTTTCTTT
j_call: TRBJ1-1
v_call: TRBV9
d_call: TRBD1
clone_size: many

cdr3_aa: CASSHVEKLFF
cdr3_nt: TGTGCCAGCAGCCACGTGGAAAAACTGTTTTTT
j_call: TRBJ1-4
v_call: TRBV3-1/TRBV3-2
d_call: -
clone_size: once

cdr3_aa: CASSQEKGASQPQHF
cdr3_nt: TGCGCCAGCAGCCAAGAAAAGGGGGCGAGCCAGCCCCAGCATTTT
j_call: TRBJ1-5
v_call: TRBV4-1
d_call: TRBD1
clone_size: -

cdr3_aa: CASSMSGTSVLEQYF
cdr3_nt: TGTGCCAGCAGCATGTCCGGTACTAGCGTCCTGGAGCAGTACTTC
j_call: TRBJ2-7
v_call: TRBV3-1/TRBV3-2
d_call: TRBD2
clone_size: few

cdr3_aa: CASSVGQFANTGELFF
cdr3_nt: TGTGCCAGCAGCGTAGGACAGTTCGCGAACACCGGGGAGCTGTTTTTT
j_call: TRBJ2-2
v_call: TRBV9
d_call: -
clone_size: -

cdr3_aa: CASSLGGRGEKLFF
cdr3_nt: TGTGCCAGCAGCTTAGGGGGGCGCGGTGAAAAACTGTTTTTT
j_call: TRBJ1-4
v_call: TRBV7-9
d_call: -
clone_size: -

cdr3_aa: CASRTQNQPQHF
cdr3_nt: TGTGCCAGCAGGACTCAGAATCAGCCCCAGCATTTT
j_call: TRBJ1-5
v_call: TRBV6-5
d_call: -
clone_size: -

cdr3_aa: CASSFLGLAGSGETQYF
cdr3_nt: TGTGCCAGCAGCTTCCTGGGACTAGCGGGATCGGGGGAGACCCAGTACTTC
j_call: TRBJ2-5
v_call: TRBV7-2
d_call: TRBD2
clone_size: once

cdr3_aa: CASTNPPGVGGYTF
cdr3_nt: TGTGCCAGCACTAACCCTCCCGGGGTAGGAGGCTACACCTTC
j_call: TRBJ1-2
v_call: TRBV6-5
d_call: -
clone_size: -

cdr3_aa: CSVAGTGSTDTQYF
cdr3_nt: TGCAGCGTTGCTGGCACGGGAAGCACAGATACGCAGTATTTT
j_call: TRBJ2-3
v_call: TRBV29-1
d_call: -
clone_size: -

cdr3_aa: CASSPTQVTYNEQFF
cdr3_nt: TGTGCCAGCTCACCTACGCAGGTAACCTACAATGAGCAGTTCTTC
j_call: TRBJ2-1
v_call: TRBV18
d_call: -
clone_size: -

cdr3_aa: CASSEGEPDTQYF
cdr3_nt: TGCGCCAGCAGTGAGGGGGAGCCAGATACGCAGTATTTT
j_call: TRBJ2-3
v_call: TRBV10-2
d_call: -
clone_size: -

cdr3_aa: CASSAAQGILRDEQFF
cdr3_nt: TGTGCCAGTAGTGCCGCCCAGGGAATCTTAAGGGATGAGCAGTTCTTC
j_call: TRBJ2-1
v_call: TRBV19
d_call: -
clone_size: -

cdr3_aa: CASSHSLGSPLHF
cdr3_nt: TGTGCCAGCAGCCATAGCCTTGGATCACCCCTCCACTTT
j_call: TRBJ1-6
v_call: TRBV3-1/TRBV3-2
d_call: -
clone_size: once

cdr3_aa: CATSPAGSIFSGANVLTF
cdr3_nt: TGTGCCACCAGTCCGGCAGGGTCTATTTTTTCTGGGGCCAACGTCCTGACTTTC
j_call: TRBJ2-6
v_call: TRBV24-1
d_call: -
clone_size: -

cdr3_aa: CASSLGTGTGSYNEQFF
cdr3_nt: TGTGCCAGCAGCTTAGGAACCGGGACAGGTTCATACAATGAGCAGTTCTTC
j_call: TRBJ2-1
v_call: TRBV5-6
d_call: TRBD1
clone_size: -

cdr3_aa: CASSVGFGDSGNTIYF
cdr3_nt: TGTGCCAGCAGCGTAGGTTTTGGGGACAGTGGAAACACCATATATTTT
j_call: TRBJ1-3
v_call: TRBV9
d_call: TRBD1
clone_size: few

cdr3_aa: CASRPGGTYEQYF
cdr3_nt: TGCGCCAGCCGCCCGGGAGGGACATACGAGCAGTACTTC
j_call: TRBJ2-7
v_call: TRBV5-1
d_call: TRBD2
clone_size: -

cdr3_aa: CASSYERFGEKLFF
cdr3_nt: TGTGCCAGCAGTTACGAGAGGTTCGGAGAAAAACTGTTTTTT
j_call: TRBJ1-4
v_call: TRBV6-5
d_call: -
clone_size: -

cdr3_aa: CSGADTKNTEAFF
cdr3_nt: TGCAGCGGGGCGGACACCAAGAACACTGAAGCTTTCTTT
j_call: TRBJ1-1
v_call: TRBV29-1
d_call: -
clone_size: -